Below, 17 T cell receptor beta chains from the same sample are listed, as sequenced in a study of T-cell memory formation after mild COVID-19. TCRdb passed the 5' RACE reads through MiXCR, listing each CDR3 protein once. The top ten clones hold about 20% of a sample with around 300,000 distinct CDR3 sequences, roughly 13% of them seen once. The sample was PBMCs or a T cell subset sorted from them (not recorded which). The receptors here all came from a young man who had mild COVID-19 (a few samples of this study predate the infection). Cell type and time point are not known.

This clonotype was counted only a few times. V is TRBV20-1 and J is TRBJ2-2, with D maybe TRBD2 (7 bases). Germline assignment: CDR1 DFQATT and CDR2 SNEGSKA (reference sequence). This CDR3 spans 19 amino acids. The V gene lost 6 bases and the J gene lost 0 bases, with 26 bases spanning the gap. CDR3 coding DNA: TGCAGTGCCAGGGGACCGGGTCCGTGGGGGGGCGCGAACACCGGGGAGCTGTTTTTT. As protein: CSARGPGPWGGANTGELFF.

The chain carries TRBV29-1 and TRBJ2-3; D uncertain. CDR1 and CDR2 from the germline V gene are SQVTM and ANQGSEA. V was clipped by 4 bases and J by 3 bases, with 11 bases between them. The CDR3 sequence is 13 residues long. This chain's CDR3 is CSVGLRQTDTQYF. CDR3 bases: TGCAGCGTTGGCCTTCGGCAGACAGATACGCAGTATTTT.

V usage is TRBV5-1 and J usage is TRBJ2-3, with a tentative D call TRBD2 (6 bases). Germline CDR1 is SGHRS and CDR2 is YFSETQ. V was shortened by 4 bases and J by 3 bases, with 18 bases between the two germline ends. This CDR3 has 16 residues. The CDR3, as DNA: TGCGCCAGCAGCCCACGGGGAGGCGAAACTACAGATACGCAGTATTTT. Translation: CASSPRGGETTDTQYF.

V gene TRBV7-8 combines with J gene TRBJ2-7, with 14 bases matching TRBD2. The CDR3 contains 19 residues. V lost 3 bases, J lost 2 bases, and 12 bases stayed unmatched. CDR1 SGHVS and CDR2 FQNEAQ come from the germline V gene. The CDR3: CASSLPGLAGAILAYEQYF. In DNA, the CDR3 is TGTGCCAGCAGCTTGCCGGGACTAGCGGGGGCCATACTAGCCTACGAGCAGTACTTC.

CDR3 sequence reads: CASSHTGGRDGYTF. The CDR3 nucleotides read TGCGCCAGCAGCCACACAGGGGGCCGGGATGGCTACACCTTC. The chain combines TRBV4-1 with TRBJ1-2; TRBD1 agrees at 9 bases. The CDR3 is 14 amino acids. Per the germline V gene, CDR1 is MGHRA and CDR2 is YSYEKL. V was clipped by 3 bases and J by 6 bases; unmatched bases: 5.

The chain links TRBV20-1 to TRBJ2-5; D is uncertain. Germline CDR1 DFQATT, CDR2 SNEGSKA (reference sequence). This CDR3 contains 13 residues. The V and J ends lost 6 bases and 2 bases respectively, with 13 bases between them. CDR3 in amino acids: CSACRLGQETQYF. As DNA, the CDR3 is TGCAGTGCCTGCCGGTTGGGGCAAGAGACCCAGTACTTC.

This clonotype was observed a few times. V and J are TRBV19 and TRBJ1-6; 7 bases are shared with TRBD1. This CDR3 is built from 14 residues. Trimming removed 4 bases from V and 14 bases from J; junction bases left unmatched: 11. CDR1 is LNHDA, CDR2 SQIVND, per germline (reference sequence). The CDR3 DNA is TGTGCCAGTAGTACCCTGACAGGGCGTGCATCCCTCCACTTT. Residues: CASSTLTGRASLHF.

This clonotype was found a few times. The chain combines TRBV7-3 with TRBJ2-1, with TRBD1 matching 8 bases. The CDR3 loop spans 12 amino acids. Germline V CDR1 and CDR2: SGHTA, FQGTGA. The trim removed 5 bases at V and 10 bases at J, leaving 4 bases unmatched. CDR3 residues: CASSTRTGEQFF. For the CDR3, the DNA is TGTGCCAGCAGCACCCGGACAGGGGAGCAGTTCTTC.

This clonotype appeared many times. V is TRBV28 and J is TRBJ2-1; D is possibly TRBD1 (7 bases). The germline V gene has CDR1 MDHEN and CDR2 SYDVKM. Deletions cut 4 bases from V and 11 bases from J, with 12 bases between. This CDR3 contains 12 residues. The chain's CDR3 is CASSSQGGQQFF. The CDR3 DNA is TGTGCCAGCAGTTCTCAGGGGGGCCAGCAGTTCTTC.

This clonotype has more than one count but fewer than ten. The chain recombines TRBV6-5 with TRBJ1-1; D is possibly TRBD1 (5 bases). Trimming took 0 bases from V and 2 from J, leaving 10 bases between them. This CDR3 spans 15 amino acids. Per the germline V gene, CDR1 is MNHEY and CDR2 is SVGAGI. In DNA form, the CDR3 reads TGTGCCAGCAGTTACTCTACGACAGTTAACACTGAAGCTTTCTTT. This sequence encodes CASSYSTTVNTEAFF.

The chain recombines TRBV11-2 with TRBJ2-1, with D possibly being TRBD1 or TRBD2 (6 bases each). V gave up 7 bases and J gave up 7 bases, with 23 bases separating them. This CDR3 has 16 residues. Germline lookup yields CDR1 SGHAT and CDR2 FQNNGV. The CDR3 loop reads CASTKRGAGGGNEQFF. For the CDR3, the DNA is TGTGCCAGCACTAAAAGGGGGGCAGGAGGAGGAAATGAGCAGTTCTTC.

A few counts support this clonotype. The chain links TRBV6-6 to TRBJ2-5; 11 bases map to TRBD2. Trimming cost V 6 bases and J 0 bases; bases outside gene matches: 12. Germline values: CDR1 MNHNY, CDR2 SVGAGI (reference sequence). The CDR3 spans 18 residues. The CDR3 sequence is CASRPTSGGMAYQETQYF. In DNA, the CDR3 is TGTGCCAGCAGGCCAACTAGCGGGGGCATGGCGTACCAAGAGACCCAGTACTTC.

This clonotype has a handful of counts. The chain uses TRBV12-3 or TRBV12-4 and TRBJ2-1; D is ambiguous. The V gene lost 1 base and the J gene lost 6 bases, with 4 bases spanning the gap. This CDR3 has 12 amino acids. The CDR3 region has the DNA TGTGCCAGCAGTTTAGTCCCCAATGAGCAGTTCTTC. Its translation: CASSLVPNEQFF.

This clonotype was observed a handful of times. V gene TRBV4-3 combines with J gene TRBJ2-4; the D is unclear. Germline V gene data show CDR1 as LGHNA and CDR2 as YSLEER. The CDR3 has 15 amino acids. V was pared by 0 bases and J by 2 bases, with 8 bases between. The CDR3 region is CASSQDAGTKNIQYF. For the CDR3, the DNA is TGCGCCAGCAGCCAAGATGCAGGAACCAAAAACATTCAGTACTTC.

V gene TRBV20-1 combines with J gene TRBJ1-2; possible D gene TRBD1, 6 bases. CDR3 length: 12 amino acids. V gave up 5 bases and J gave up 8 bases, with 15 bases separating them. Germline-derived CDR1 and CDR2 are DFQATT and SNEGSKA (reference sequence). CDR3 residues: CSAGTSLKGYTF. The CDR3 coding sequence is TGCAGTGCTGGGACATCCTTGAAGGGCTACACCTTC.

This clonotype appeared a few times. This chain connects TRBV6-5 to TRBJ1-1; D gene uncertain. This CDR3 comprises 17 residues. V was shortened by 2 bases and J by 6 bases, with 22 bases between the two germline ends. Germline V gives CDR1 MNHEY, CDR2 SVGAGI. The CDR3 here is CASSYVPRLPGWAEAFF. The CDR3 bases are TGTGCCAGCAGTTACGTCCCCCGGCTGCCTGGATGGGCTGAAGCTTTCTTT.

The chain is built from TRBV11-3 and TRBJ1-5; no definite D call. With 5 bases removed from V and 1 base from J, the gap between germline ends came to 12 bases. Germline values: CDR1 SGHNT, CDR2 YENEEA. The CDR3 is made up of 15 amino acids. The CDR3 region has the DNA TGTGCCAGCAGCCCTGCAACGGTCAGCAATCAGCCCCAGCATTTT. Amino acids: CASSPATVSNQPQHF.